This entry describes one T cell receptor beta chain. No cognate antigen has been identified for it. No per-base quality is available; no much larger clone lies one base away. From a lookup of the germline V gene, CDR1 and CDR2 are MDHEN and SYDVKM. Germline trimming: 7 bases from V, 2 bases from J; junction bases outside gene matches: 2. The CDR3 numbers 13 residues from cysteine through phenylalanine. Only CDR3 DNA is held: 39 bases, read in frame from base 1. This sample is part of a study of CD8 T cells in ankylosing spondylitis (dated by TCRdb to 2016 to 2017). A note on the overall study: The study set out to find disease-linked TCR variants by profiling T cell receptor beta repertoires in ankylosing spondylitis patients and healthy donors. The full study cohort comprised about 23 ankylosing spondylitis patients and approximately 100 healthy donors. Samples of peripheral blood were taken, and for ankylosing spondylitis patients, synovial fluid was collected as well. What the authors observed across the whole study: The disease-linked clones were reported to be significantly enriched in matched synovial fluid samples from ankylosing spondylitis patients. A CD8+ phenotype was shown by the disease-linked clones, which were found at relatively low frequencies in peripheral blood. Some motif variants had previously been reported in the synovial fluid and blood of reactive arthritis patients, which suggests shared mechanisms of disease initiation. Blood from ankylosing spondylitis patients appeared to be characterized by a TCR beta motif made up of eight highly homologous amino acid variants.

These reads were obtained on an Illumina HiSeq 2500. TCR beta libraries were prepared by quantitative 5'-RACE with molecular barcodes. As for the authors' bioinformatics: A new computational method based on a probabilistic model of VDJ rearrangement was used to identify disease-linked TCR variants. The raw public data were reprocessed by TCRdb itself: fastp quality trimming at Q25, MiXCR clonotype calling, in-frame beta chains only. Here each entry gathers all rows of one CDR3 protein and keeps the most common genes and DNA. The V and J calls reflect TCRdb's pipeline rather than the authors' work. The table for this sample lists fewer than 250,000 distinct CDR3 sequences; roughly a third of them were counted only once. The ten largest clones add up to around 4.2% of the sample.

The sample taken for sequencing was blood, either unsorted or a sorted T cell fraction (not recorded which). The clonotype originates from a male donor with ankylosing spondylitis or in good health (not recorded which). The chain employs TRBV28 and TRBJ2-7; 10 nucleotides in the junction match TRBD1. The DNA is TGTGCCAGCACCGGGACAGGGGCCTACGAGCAGTACTTC. Translated, this gives CASTGTGAYEQYF.